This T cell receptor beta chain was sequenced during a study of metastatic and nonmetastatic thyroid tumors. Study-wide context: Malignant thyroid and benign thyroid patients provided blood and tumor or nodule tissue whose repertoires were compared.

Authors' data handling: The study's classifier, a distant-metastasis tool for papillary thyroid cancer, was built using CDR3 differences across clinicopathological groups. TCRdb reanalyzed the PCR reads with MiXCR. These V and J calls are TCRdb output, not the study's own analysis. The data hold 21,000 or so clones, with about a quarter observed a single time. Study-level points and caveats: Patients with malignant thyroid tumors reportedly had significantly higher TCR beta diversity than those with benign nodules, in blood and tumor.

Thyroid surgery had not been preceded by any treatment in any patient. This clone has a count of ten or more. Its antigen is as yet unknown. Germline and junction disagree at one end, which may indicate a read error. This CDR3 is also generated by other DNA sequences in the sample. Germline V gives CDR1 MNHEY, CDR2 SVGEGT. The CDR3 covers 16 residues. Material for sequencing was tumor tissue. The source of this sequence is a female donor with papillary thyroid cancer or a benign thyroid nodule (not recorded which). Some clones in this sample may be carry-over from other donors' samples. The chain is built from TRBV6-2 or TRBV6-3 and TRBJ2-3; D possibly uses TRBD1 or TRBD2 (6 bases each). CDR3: CASSLRGVGGTDTQYF. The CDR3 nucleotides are TGCGCCAGCAGCCTTAGGGGGGTCGGAGGCACAGATACGCAGTATTTT.